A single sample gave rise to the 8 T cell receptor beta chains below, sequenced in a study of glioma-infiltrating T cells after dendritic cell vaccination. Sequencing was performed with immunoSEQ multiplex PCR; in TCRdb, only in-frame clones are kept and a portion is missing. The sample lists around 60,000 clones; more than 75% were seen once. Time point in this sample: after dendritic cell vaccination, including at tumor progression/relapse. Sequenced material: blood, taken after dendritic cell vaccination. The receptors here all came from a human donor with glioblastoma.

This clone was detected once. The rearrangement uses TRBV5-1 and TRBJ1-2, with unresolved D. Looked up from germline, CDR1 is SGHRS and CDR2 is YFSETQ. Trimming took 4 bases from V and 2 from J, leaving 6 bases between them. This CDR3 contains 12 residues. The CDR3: CASSPENYGYTF. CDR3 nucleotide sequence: TGCGCCAGCAGCCCAGAAAACTATGGCTACACCTTC.

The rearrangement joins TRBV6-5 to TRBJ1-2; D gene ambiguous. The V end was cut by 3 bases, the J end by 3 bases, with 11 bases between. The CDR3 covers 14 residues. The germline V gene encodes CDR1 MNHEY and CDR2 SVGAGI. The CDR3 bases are TGTGCCAGCAGTTATGAGGGTGCCTACTATGGCTACACCTTC. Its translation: CASSYEGAYYGYTF.

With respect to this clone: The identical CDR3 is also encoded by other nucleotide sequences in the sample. The CDR3 loop reads CASTHYWGDSSPLHF. The CDR3 bases are TGTGCCAGCACCCATTATTGGGGGGATAGTTCACCCCTCCACTTT. V usage is TRBV6-6 and J usage is TRBJ1-6; D may be TRBD1 (5 bases). Germline V lookup: CDR1 MNHNY, CDR2 SVGAGI (reference sequence). CDR3 length: 15 amino acids. Trimming left V 7 bases short and J 9 bases short, with 19 bases between.

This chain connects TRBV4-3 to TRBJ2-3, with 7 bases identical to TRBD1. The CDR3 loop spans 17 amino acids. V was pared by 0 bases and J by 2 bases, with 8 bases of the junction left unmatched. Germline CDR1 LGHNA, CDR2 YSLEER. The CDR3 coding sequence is TGCGCCAGCAGCCAAGACTGGGACAGATCCATCACAGATACGCAGTATTTT. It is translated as CASSQDWDRSITDTQYF.

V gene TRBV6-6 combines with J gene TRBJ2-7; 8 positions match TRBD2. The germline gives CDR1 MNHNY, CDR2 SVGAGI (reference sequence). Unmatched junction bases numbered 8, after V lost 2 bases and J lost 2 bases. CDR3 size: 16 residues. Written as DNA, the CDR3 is TGTGCCAGCAGTTACCAGAGCGGGGGCCATACCTACGAGCAGTACTTC. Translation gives CASSYQSGGHTYEQYF.

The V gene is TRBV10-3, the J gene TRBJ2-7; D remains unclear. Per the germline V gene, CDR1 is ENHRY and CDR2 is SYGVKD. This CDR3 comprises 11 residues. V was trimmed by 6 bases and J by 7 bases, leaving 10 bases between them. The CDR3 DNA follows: TGTGCCATCAGGAACGACACAGAGCAGTACTTC. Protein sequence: CAIRNDTEQYF.

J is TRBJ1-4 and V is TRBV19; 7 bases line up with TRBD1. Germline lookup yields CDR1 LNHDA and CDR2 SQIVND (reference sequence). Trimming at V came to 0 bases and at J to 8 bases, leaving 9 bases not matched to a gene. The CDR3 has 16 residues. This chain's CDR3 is CASSIDLTGKGEKLFF. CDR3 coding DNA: TGTGCCAGTAGTATAGACCTGACAGGGAAAGGAGAAAAACTGTTTTTT.

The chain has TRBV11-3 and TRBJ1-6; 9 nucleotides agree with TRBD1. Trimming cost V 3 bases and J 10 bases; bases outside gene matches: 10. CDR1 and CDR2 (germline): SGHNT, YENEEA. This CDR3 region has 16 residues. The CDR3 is CASSFRWDRVHSPLHF. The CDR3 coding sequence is TGTGCCAGCAGCTTTAGGTGGGACAGGGTCCACTCACCCCTCCACTTT.